This record covers a single TCR beta chain. Its antigen is as yet unknown. For the second PCR, which ran for about 6 to 11 cycles, a sample-barcoded 5' primer and a J-beta primer mix were used. One entry per CDR3 protein results from TCRdb running MiXCR on the 5' RACE reads. This table holds roughly 500,000 distinct CDR3 sequences, around 24% found once. This sample stems from a study of blood T cells in healthy people across ages. V dropped 10 bases and J dropped 0 bases, with 15 bases sitting between them. This CDR3 comprises 14 residues. Germline loops: CDR1 LNHDA, CDR2 SQIVND (reference sequence). Study-wide points: The CMV status of each donor remained undetermined, and this could have confounded shifts in expanded clonotypes.

This sample also belongs to another study, concerning T cells of mothers and their children. From that second work: Overlap ran slightly, non-significantly higher for related than unrelated mother-child pairs.

J is TRBJ1-2 and V is TRBV19; D may be TRBD1 (5 bases). The source is a boy between 10 and 17 years old in good health. Sample: blood. The CDR3 bases are TGTGCCACCGCACCGGGACCCGCTAACTATGGCTACACCTTC. Its translation is CATAPGPANYGYTF.